This TCR beta chain was profiled in a study of T cells in women clearing cervical HPV infection. About the study: HLA type stays a possible confounder, typing being limited.

MY09/MY11 PCR detected cervical HPV DNA; dot-blot assigned genotypes. This clone counts as medium-sized by frequency. Only in-frame clones appear in the TCRdb table, and some are missing; sequencing was by immunoSEQ multiplex PCR. This sample lists 20,000 or so clones; its ten largest clones have 9% to 15%. The sample taken for sequencing was blood buffy coat. This receptor was taken from a woman aged 18 to 69 with a cervical HPV16 infection that either progressed to CIN3+ or cleared (not recorded which).

CDR3 bases read: TGTGCCAGCTCACCATCCGTAAGCACAGATACG. Amino acids: CASSPSVSTDT. The entire CDR3 reads CASSPSVSTDTQYF. This chain joins TRBV18 and TRBJ2-3; D is uncertain. Coverage ceases 3 residues before the CDR3 finishes, and the germline J gene fills in the end. Trimming took 2 bases from V and 0 from J, leaving 6 bases between them. CDR3 length: 14 residues. Germline loops: CDR1 KGHSH, CDR2 LQKENI.